A selection of T cell receptor beta chains follows, all from one sample in a study of blood T cell repertoires in COVID-19. Generated by immunoSEQ multiplex PCR, the TCRdb table keeps only in-frame clones and is missing some. Among about 45,000 clones listed, about nine tenths were seen once. The sample was peripheral blood. The receptors stem from a human donor in a cohort sampled during active COVID-19. CDR3s include the opening cysteine and the closing phenylalanine or tryptophan.

J gene: TRBJ2-1
V gene: TRBV3-1/TRBV3-2
CDR3 protein: CASSQDLALSYNEQFF

J gene: TRBJ1-2
V gene: TRBV20-1
CDR3 protein: CSASRRGAGYTF

J gene: TRBJ2-7
V gene: TRBV27
CDR3 protein: CASSPMAGGGSYEQYF

J gene: TRBJ2-2
V gene: TRBV6-2/TRBV6-3
CDR3 protein: CASSPAAGTGELFF

J gene: TRBJ2-3
V gene: TRBV6-5
CDR3 protein: CASSYIAGGRTDTQYF

J gene: TRBJ2-7
V gene: TRBV30
CDR3 protein: CAWSWTGYEQYF

J gene: TRBJ1-6
V gene: TRBV25-1
CDR3 protein: CASTLSGGYNSPLHF

J gene: TRBJ1-6
V gene: TRBV11-2
CDR3 protein: CASSFPGANSPLHF

J gene: TRBJ2-7
V gene: TRBV7-7
CDR3 protein: CASSLARDFPYEQYF

J gene: TRBJ2-2
V gene: TRBV12-5
CDR3 protein: CASEQGAGTGELFF

J gene: TRBJ2-3
V gene: TRBV7-2
CDR3 protein: CASSFTSGSTDTQYF

J gene: TRBJ2-3
V gene: TRBV14
CDR3 protein: CASSQALFPVGGTDTQYF

J gene: TRBJ2-7
V gene: TRBV6-5
CDR3 protein: CASSSPGLTYEQYF

J gene: TRBJ2-1
V gene: TRBV6-6
CDR3 protein: CASSYREGAGGEQFF

J gene: TRBJ2-5
V gene: TRBV3-1/TRBV3-2
CDR3 protein: CASSQPDRRTRETQYF

J gene: TRBJ1-5
V gene: TRBV5-6
CDR3 protein: CASSLALHQPQHF

J gene: TRBJ2-3
V gene: TRBV11-2
CDR3 protein: CASSSPRAYSDDTQYF

J gene: TRBJ1-1
V gene: TRBV4-1
CDR3 protein: CASSQTGTGRNTEAFF

J gene: TRBJ2-3
V gene: TRBV6-5
CDR3 protein: CASSSPGGDDTQYF

J gene: TRBJ2-5
V gene: TRBV4-1
CDR3 protein: CASSRAGAETQYF

J gene: TRBJ2-7
V gene: TRBV20-1
CDR3 protein: CSAPDRDEQYF

J gene: TRBJ2-5
V gene: TRBV5-6
CDR3 protein: CASSLAGKETQYF

J gene: TRBJ1-3
V gene: TRBV2
CDR3 protein: CASRPQGPGNTIYF

J gene: TRBJ1-4
V gene: TRBV18
CDR3 protein: CASSPADRGRRDEKLFF

J gene: TRBJ2-3
V gene: TRBV2
CDR3 protein: CASSEALLGGSSQYF

J gene: TRBJ2-5
V gene: TRBV29-1
CDR3 protein: CSVAQGPETQYF

J gene: TRBJ2-3
V gene: TRBV3-1/TRBV3-2
CDR3 protein: CASSQGLAGVADTQYF

J gene: TRBJ2-3
V gene: TRBV4-2
CDR3 protein: CASSPGPGQGSDTQYF

J gene: TRBJ1-3
V gene: TRBV5-4
CDR3 protein: CASSDRGFRSGNTIYF

J gene: TRBJ1-5
V gene: TRBV2
CDR3 protein: CASSERAPGQPQHF

J gene: TRBJ2-1
V gene: TRBV7-2
CDR3 protein: CASSQGVGGQFF

J gene: TRBJ2-3
V gene: TRBV6-5
CDR3 protein: CASGLAASTDTQYF

J gene: TRBJ1-5
V gene: TRBV2
CDR3 protein: CASSDGQGGQPQHF

J gene: TRBJ2-7
V gene: TRBV7-8
CDR3 protein: CASSRGDREYEQYF

J gene: TRBJ1-5
V gene: TRBV5-8
CDR3 protein: CASSIQGYSNQPQHF

J gene: TRBJ2-2
V gene: TRBV2
CDR3 protein: CASRGTGGTGELFF

J gene: TRBJ1-5
V gene: TRBV10-3
CDR3 protein: CAISASRPGTAHSNQPQHF

J gene: TRBJ2-2
V gene: TRBV18
CDR3 protein: CASSPAGIGELFF

J gene: TRBJ1-1
V gene: TRBV5-4
CDR3 protein: CASSMSGRGLTEAFF

J gene: TRBJ2-3
V gene: TRBV5-1
CDR3 protein: CASSVSDRERRTQYF

J gene: TRBJ2-1
V gene: TRBV19
CDR3 protein: CASSLPSRLPEQFF

J gene: TRBJ2-7
V gene: TRBV15
CDR3 protein: CATSRDRSGGNEQYF